The 8 T cell receptor beta chains below all came from one sample that was sequenced in a study of CD8+ T cells in alopecia areata. Sequencing templates came from extracted RNA that was reverse transcribed into cDNA. TCRdb's copy holds only in-frame clones and misses some; the assay was immunoSEQ multiplex PCR. Of about 76,000 clones listed, around two thirds are singletons. Treatment: oral pan-JAK inhibitor, 5-10 mg twice daily. The sequencing used CD8+ T cells sorted from blood, collected at week 24, from a patient treated with tofacitinib. These receptors came from a human donor with alopecia areata.

With respect to this clone: Just one base apart from a much larger clone, this may be a read error. The V call is TRBV4-1, the J call TRBJ2-1; 13 bases are a match to TRBD2. The CDR3 runs 16 residues. V was pared by 4 bases and J by 3 bases, with 3 bases of the junction left unmatched. The germline gives CDR1 MGHRA, CDR2 YSYEKL. CDR3: CASSLGLAGDYNEQFF. The DNA of the CDR3 is TGCGCCAGCAGCCTCGGACTAGCGGGGGACTACAATGAGCAGTTCTTC.

This rearrangement joins TRBV4-3 to TRBJ2-5; TRBD2 aligns across 10 bases. After removal of 1 base from V and 3 bases from J, the junction contained 8 bases not matched to a gene. Germline values: CDR1 LGHNA, CDR2 YSLEER. The length of the CDR3 is 17 residues. CDR3 residues: CASSQGSLAGVEETQYF. The DNA of the CDR3 is TGCGCCAGCAGCCAAGGTTCGCTAGCGGGGGTAGAAGAGACCCAGTACTTC.

A single count supports this clone. This specimen includes other DNA sequences encoding the same CDR3. The rearrangement links TRBV11-2 to TRBJ2-7; possibly TRBD2 for D (6 bases). The CDR3 is 15 amino acids. Germline V lookup: CDR1 SGHAT, CDR2 FQNNGV. Trimming shortened V by 1 base and J by 3 bases, and 13 bases separated the two germline ends. The CDR3, as DNA: TGTGCCAGCAGCTTAGTCGGAGGGCAGGTCTACGAGCAGTACTTC. Translated: CASSLVGGQVYEQYF.

V usage is TRBV4-1 and J usage is TRBJ1-2; D is uncertain. Trimming stripped 3 bases from V and 8 bases from J, with 19 bases between. The CDR3 has 15 residues. CDR1 and CDR2 (germline): MGHRA, YSYEKL. CDR3 sequence (DNA): TGCGCCAGCAGCCAGGTTTCCGGCTTGGAATGGGGCTACACCTTC. It specifies CASSQVSGLEWGYTF.

V and J are TRBV29-1 and TRBJ2-5, with D possibly matching TRBD1 (5 bases). CDR3 length: 13 residues. V lost 4 bases and J 0 bases, leaving 9 bases between the germline ends. Germline values: CDR1 SQVTM, CDR2 ANQGSEA. The DNA of the CDR3 is TGCAGCGTTGGGGGCCCAAACCAAGAGACCCAGTACTTC. This sequence encodes CSVGGPNQETQYF.

This clone ranks as medium-sized. The chain couples TRBV6-1 to TRBJ2-1, with TRBD1 matching over 9 bases. CDR1 and CDR2 (germline): MNHNS, SASEGT. This CDR3 spans 13 amino acids. With 7 bases clipped from V and 6 bases from J, the junction kept 4 bases outside the gene matches. The CDR3 sequence: CASMTGGSNEQFF. The CDR3 nucleotides are TGTGCCAGCATGACAGGGGGAAGCAATGAGCAGTTCTTC.

The table lists this clone with a few counts. This chain uses TRBV19 with TRBJ1-1; D remains unclear. Trimming took off 2 bases at V and 1 base at J, with 5 bases between the two ends. The CDR3 runs 13 residues. Germline V gene sequence: CDR1 LNHDA, CDR2 SQIVND (reference sequence). CDR3 in DNA: TGTGCCAGTAGTATAACAAAGAACACTGAAGCTTTCTTT. Protein sequence: CASSITKNTEAFF.

The rearrangement uses TRBV4-1 and TRBJ2-1, with D possibly TRBD1 on 5 matching bases. CDR1 is MGHRA and CDR2 is YSYEKL in the germline V gene. This CDR3 is 14 amino acids long. V lost 2 bases and J 6 bases, leaving 11 bases between the germline ends. The chain's CDR3 is CASSQFDSFNEQFF. The CDR3, as DNA: TGCGCCAGCAGCCAATTCGACAGCTTCAATGAGCAGTTCTTC.